What follows is one TCR beta chain and its context. The target antigen is unknown. This entry belongs to a study of PD-1 blockade in classical Hodgkin lymphoma. Libraries were prepared by immunoSEQ multiplex PCR; TCRdb keeps only in-frame clonotypes and omits some of them. The profile covers 90,000 to 100,000 clones, with roughly 79% appearing a single time and approximately 15% taken by the ten largest. The CDR3 runs 12 residues. Germline CDR1 reads SGDLS; CDR2 reads YYNGEE. Trimming took off 4 bases at V and 7 bases at J, with 9 bases between the two ends. Study observations and caveats: Complete responders matched newly diagnosed patients in baseline diversity.

With no exception, relapse followed autologous stem cell transplantation in all patients, and brentuximab vedotin exposure varied. The chain carries TRBV9 and TRBJ2-1; D ambiguous. The sample here was peripheral blood mononuclear cells (PBMCs), taken before the second cycle of nivolumab. This receptor was identified in a human donor with classical Hodgkin lymphoma. Written as DNA, the CDR3 is TGTGCCAGCAGCACCGGACGAAATGAGCAGTTCTTC. It translates to CASSTGRNEQFF. Supplemented by reference TRBV9 and TRBJ2-1, the full variable domain reads DSGVTQTPKHLITATGQRVTLRCSPRSGDLSVYWYQQSLDQGLQFLIQYYNGEERAKGNILERFSAQQFPDLHSELNLSSLELGDSALYFCASSTGRNEQFFGPGTRLTVL.